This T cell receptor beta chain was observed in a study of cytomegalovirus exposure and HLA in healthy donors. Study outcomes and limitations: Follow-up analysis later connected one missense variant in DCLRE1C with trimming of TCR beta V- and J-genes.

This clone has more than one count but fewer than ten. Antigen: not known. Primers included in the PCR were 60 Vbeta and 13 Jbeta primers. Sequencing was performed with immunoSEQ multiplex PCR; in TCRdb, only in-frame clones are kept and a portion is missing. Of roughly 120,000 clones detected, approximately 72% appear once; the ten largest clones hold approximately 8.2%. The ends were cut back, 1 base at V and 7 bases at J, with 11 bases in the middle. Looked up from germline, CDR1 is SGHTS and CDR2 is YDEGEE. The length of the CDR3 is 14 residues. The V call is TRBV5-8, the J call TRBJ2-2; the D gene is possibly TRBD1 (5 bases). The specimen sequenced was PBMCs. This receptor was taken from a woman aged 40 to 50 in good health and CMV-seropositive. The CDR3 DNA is TGTGCCAGCAGCTTGTATAGGGGCAGCGGGGAGCTGTTTTTT. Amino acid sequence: CASSLYRGSGELFF.